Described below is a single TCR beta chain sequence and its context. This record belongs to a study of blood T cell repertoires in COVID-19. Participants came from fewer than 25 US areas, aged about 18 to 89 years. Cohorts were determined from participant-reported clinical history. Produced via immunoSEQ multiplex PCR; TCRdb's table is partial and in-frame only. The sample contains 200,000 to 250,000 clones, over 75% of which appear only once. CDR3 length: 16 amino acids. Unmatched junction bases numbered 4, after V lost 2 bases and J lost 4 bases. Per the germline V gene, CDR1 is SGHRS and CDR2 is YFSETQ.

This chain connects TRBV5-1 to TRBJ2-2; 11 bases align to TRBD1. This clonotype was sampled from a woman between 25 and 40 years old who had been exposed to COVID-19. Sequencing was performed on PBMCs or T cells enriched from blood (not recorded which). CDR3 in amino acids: CASSFRGQGGTGELFF. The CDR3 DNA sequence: TGCGCCAGCAGCTTTCGGGGACAGGGGGGCACCGGGGAGCTGTTTTTT.